A single count supports the clone carrying this T cell receptor beta chain. Per the authors' pipeline: Amplification from reference gene primers served as the basis for estimated nucleated cell counts. Sequenced by immunoSEQ multiplex PCR; TCRdb stores in-frame clones only, minus some. That table furnishes V, J and clone size, whereas the DNA furnished D and trimming. The repertoire has about 200,000 clones, 70% to 85% of them found once; the top ten carry under 15%. The data originate from a study of blood T cell repertoires in COVID-19. Overall study: Spain, Italy and the United States supplied samples that represented acute and convalescent COVID-19.

V lost 6 bases and J lost 6; bases outside the gene matches: 7. This CDR3 contains 13 residues. CDR1 and CDR2 from the germline V gene are MNHEY and SVGAGI. Sequencing was carried out using peripheral blood. The chain couples TRBV6-5 to TRBJ2-5, with 7 bases lining up with TRBD1. This TCR was recovered from a human donor in a cohort sampled during active COVID-19. CDR3 loop: CASRRQGGKTQYF. The CDR3 DNA reads TGTGCCAGCAGAAGACAGGGTGGGAAGACCCAGTACTTC.